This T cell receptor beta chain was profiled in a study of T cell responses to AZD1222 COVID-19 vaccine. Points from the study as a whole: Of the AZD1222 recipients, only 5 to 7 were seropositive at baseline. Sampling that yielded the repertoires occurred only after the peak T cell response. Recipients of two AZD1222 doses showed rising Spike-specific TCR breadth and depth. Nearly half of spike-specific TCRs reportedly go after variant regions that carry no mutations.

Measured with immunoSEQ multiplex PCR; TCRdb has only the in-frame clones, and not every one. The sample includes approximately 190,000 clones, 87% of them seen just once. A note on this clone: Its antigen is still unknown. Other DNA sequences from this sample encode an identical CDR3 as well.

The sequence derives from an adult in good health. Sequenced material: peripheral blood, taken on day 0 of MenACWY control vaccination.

The CDR3 region has the DNA TGTGCCAGCAGTGAAGGGACCGCCTACGAGCAGTACTTC. Protein product: CASSEGTAYEQYF. The chain is built from TRBV2 and TRBJ2-7; D gene unclear. V shed 1 base and J shed 2 bases, with 6 bases lying between them. This CDR3 has 13 residues. CDR1 is SNHLY, CDR2 FYNNEI, per germline.